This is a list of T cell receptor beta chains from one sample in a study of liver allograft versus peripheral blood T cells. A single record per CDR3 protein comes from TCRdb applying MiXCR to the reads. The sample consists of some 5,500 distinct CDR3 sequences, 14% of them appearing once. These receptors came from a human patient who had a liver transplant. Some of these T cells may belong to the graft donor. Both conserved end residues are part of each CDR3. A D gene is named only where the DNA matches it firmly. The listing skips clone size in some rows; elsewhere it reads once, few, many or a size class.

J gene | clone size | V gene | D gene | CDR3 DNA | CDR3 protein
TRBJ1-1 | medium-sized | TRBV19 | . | TGTGCCAGTAGTTGGTCAGGCCAAGCTTTCTTT | CASSWSGQAFF
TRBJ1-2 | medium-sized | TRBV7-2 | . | TGTGCCAGCACTCGCCGGGCGGGGGCCAACTATGGCTACACCTTC | CASTRRAGANYGYTF
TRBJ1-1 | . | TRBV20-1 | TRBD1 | TGCAGTGCTGTCCGGGACAGGGTGAACACTGAAGCTTTCTTT | CSAVRDRVNTEAFF
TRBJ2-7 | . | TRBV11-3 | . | TGTGCCAGCAGCTTAGGGACCCGGGACAACCCCTGGGAGCAGTACTTC | CASSLGTRDNPWEQYF
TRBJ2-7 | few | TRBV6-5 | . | TGTGCCAGCAGTTACTCGTACCAGGTACCCTACTCCTACGAGCAGTACTTC | CASSYSYQVPYSYEQYF
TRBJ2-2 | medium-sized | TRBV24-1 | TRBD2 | TGTGCCACCAGTGACCCGGGACTAACGAACACCGGGGAGCTGTTTTTT | CATSDPGLTNTGELFF
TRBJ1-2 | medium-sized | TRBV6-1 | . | TGTGCCAGCAGTTACTTTGATCCGGGCCGTGGCTACACCTTC | CASSYFDPGRGYTF
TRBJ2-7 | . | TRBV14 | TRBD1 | TGTGCCAGCAGCCACAGCGTAAGAACTCCCGGACAGGGGGCCCCCTACGAGCAGTACTTC | CASSHSVRTPGQGAPYEQYF
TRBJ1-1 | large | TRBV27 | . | TGTGCCAGGGCAAGCAGGGACACTGAAGCTTTCTTT | CARASRDTEAFF
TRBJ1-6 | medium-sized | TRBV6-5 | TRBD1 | TGTGCCAGCATAACCACCCGACAGGGGTTGTGTGCGTTGAATTCACCCCTCCACTTT | CASITTRQGLCALNSPLHF
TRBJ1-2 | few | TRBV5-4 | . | TGTGCCAGCAGCTTGGGTAGGGAAGGGTTCGGCTACACCTTC | CASSLGREGFGYTF
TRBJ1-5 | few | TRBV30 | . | TGTGCCTGGAGTGTAGACGGGCCCCAGCCCCAGCATTTT | CAWSVDGPQPQHF
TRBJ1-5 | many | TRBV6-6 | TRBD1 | TGTGCCAGCAGGGAGGACAGGGGGAACCAGCCCCAGCATTTT | CASREDRGNQPQHF
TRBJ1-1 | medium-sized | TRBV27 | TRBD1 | TGTGCCAGCAGCGCCTTCGGGACAGGGTCCACTGAAGCTTTCTTT | CASSAFGTGSTEAFF
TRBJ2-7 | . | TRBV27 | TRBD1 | TGTGCCAGCAGTTTATGGGACAGGGGGTCCGAGCAGTACTTC | CASSLWDRGSEQYF
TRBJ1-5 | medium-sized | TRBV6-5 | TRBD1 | TGTGCCAGCAGATTGACAGGGGCAGGGAATCAGCCCCAGCATTTT | CASRLTGAGNQPQHF
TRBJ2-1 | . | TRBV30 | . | TGTGCCTGGAGGGGACAGGGGGGACTAGCGTTGCAGGAGCAGTTCTTC | CAWRGQGGLALQEQFF
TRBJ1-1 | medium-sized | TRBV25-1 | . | TGTGCCAGCACTTGGATTGGGCCGACCCTGAACACTGAAGCTTTCTTT | CASTWIGPTLNTEAFF
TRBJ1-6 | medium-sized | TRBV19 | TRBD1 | TGTGCCAGCGAGGACAGGGGAGTCTCACCCCTCCACTTT | CASEDRGVSPLHF
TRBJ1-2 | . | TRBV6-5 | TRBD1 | TGTGCCAGCAGTTACACCGGGACAGGGGACGCGGCTGGCTACACCTTC | CASSYTGTGDAAGYTF
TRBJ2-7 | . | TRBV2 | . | TGTGCCAGCAGTGGGGGGGTGGCCTACGAGCAGTACTTC | CASSGGVAYEQYF
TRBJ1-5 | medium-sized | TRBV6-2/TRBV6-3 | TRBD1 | TGTGCCAGCACCACAGACAGGGCCGGTGGAAATCAGCCCCAGCATTTT | CASTTDRAGGNQPQHF
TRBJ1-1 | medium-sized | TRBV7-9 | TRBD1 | TGTGCCAGCAGCTGGGGGACAGGGGAAGGTGAAGCTTTCTTT | CASSWGTGEGEAFF
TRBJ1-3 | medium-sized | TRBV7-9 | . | TGTGCCAGCAGCTTTCCCTCTGGAAACACCATATATTTT | CASSFPSGNTIYF
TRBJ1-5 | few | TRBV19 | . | TGTGCCAGCTCATCCAGGGAAAATCAGCCCCAGCATTTT | CASSSRENQPQHF
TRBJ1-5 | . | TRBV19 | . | TGTGCCAGTAGTACCCCCGGAGGTTCCGTCAATCAGCCCCAGCATTTT | CASSTPGGSVNQPQHF
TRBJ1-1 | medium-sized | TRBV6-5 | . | TGTGCCAGCAGTTACTCGCCGCAGGCCGAGGCTTTCTTT | CASSYSPQAEAFF
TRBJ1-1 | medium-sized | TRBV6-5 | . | TGTGCCAGCCAGCGACAGATGAACACTGAAGCTTTCTTT | CASQRQMNTEAFF
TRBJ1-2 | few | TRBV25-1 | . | TGTGCCAGCAGCGACACTAACTATGGCTACACCTTC | CASSDTNYGYTF
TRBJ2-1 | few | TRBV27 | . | TGTGCCAGCAGAAACCCATCGACGGCGAGCTCCTACAATGAGCAGTTCTTC | CASRNPSTASSYNEQFF
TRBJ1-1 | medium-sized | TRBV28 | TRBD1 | TGTGTCGCCTCTTATAGGACAGGGAACACTGAAGCTTTCTTT | CVASYRTGNTEAFF
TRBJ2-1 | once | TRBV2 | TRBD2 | TGTGCCAGCAGCCAGCGGGACTTCTCCTACAATGAGCAGTTCTTC | CASSQRDFSYNEQFF
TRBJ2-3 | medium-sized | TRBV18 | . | TGTGCCAGCTCACCAGCTAACAGTCATACGCAGTATTTT | CASSPANSHTQYF
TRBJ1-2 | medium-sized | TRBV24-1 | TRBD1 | TGTGCCACCAGTGCCCGACAGGGGAGTTATGGCTACACCTTC | CATSARQGSYGYTF
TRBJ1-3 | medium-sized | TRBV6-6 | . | TGTGCCAGCAGTTACAGGGGGTCAAACACCATATATTTT | CASSYRGSNTIYF
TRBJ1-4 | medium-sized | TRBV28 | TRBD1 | TGTGCCAGCAGACCTACCGGACAGGGGCCTGCAACTAATGAAAAACTGTTTTTT | CASRPTGQGPATNEKLFF
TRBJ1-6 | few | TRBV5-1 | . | TGCGCCAGCAGCTTCTTATTGAAGGGACACACACTGGGGAATTCACCCCTCCACTTT | CASSFLLKGHTLGNSPLHF
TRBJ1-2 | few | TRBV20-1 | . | TGCAGTGCTAGAAATAGAAACTATGGCTACACCTTC | CSARNRNYGYTF
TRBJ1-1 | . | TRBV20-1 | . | TGCAGTGCTCGTGGGAACACTGAAGCTTTCTTT | CSARGNTEAFF
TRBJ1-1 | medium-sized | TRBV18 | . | TGTGCCAGCTCCCTGGCCATCACGAACACTGAAGCTTTCTTT | CASSLAITNTEAFF
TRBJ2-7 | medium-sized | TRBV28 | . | TGTGCCAGCAGTGGACCTTGGGGGTCCTACGAGCAGTACTTC | CASSGPWGSYEQYF
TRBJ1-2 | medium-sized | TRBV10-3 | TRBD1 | TGTGCCATCAGCCCCAGGGGGCGAAACTATGGCTACACCTTC | CAISPRGRNYGYTF